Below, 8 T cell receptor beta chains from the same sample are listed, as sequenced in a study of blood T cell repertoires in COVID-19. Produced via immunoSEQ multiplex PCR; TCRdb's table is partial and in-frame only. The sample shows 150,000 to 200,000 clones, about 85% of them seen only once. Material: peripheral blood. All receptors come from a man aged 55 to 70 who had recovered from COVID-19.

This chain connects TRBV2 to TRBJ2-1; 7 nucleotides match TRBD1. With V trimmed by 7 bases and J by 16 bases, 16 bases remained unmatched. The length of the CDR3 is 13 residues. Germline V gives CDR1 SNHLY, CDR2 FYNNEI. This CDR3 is CASIPKEDRKGFF. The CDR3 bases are TGTGCCAGCATACCGAAAGAGGACAGGAAGGGATTCTTC.

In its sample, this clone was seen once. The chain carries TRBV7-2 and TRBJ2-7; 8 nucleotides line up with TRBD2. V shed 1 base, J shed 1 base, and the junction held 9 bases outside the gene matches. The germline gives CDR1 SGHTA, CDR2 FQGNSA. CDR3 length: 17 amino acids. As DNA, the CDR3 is TGTGCCAGCAGCTTAGATCTGTTCGAGCGGGGGTCCTACGAGCAGTACTTC. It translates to CASSLDLFERGSYEQYF.

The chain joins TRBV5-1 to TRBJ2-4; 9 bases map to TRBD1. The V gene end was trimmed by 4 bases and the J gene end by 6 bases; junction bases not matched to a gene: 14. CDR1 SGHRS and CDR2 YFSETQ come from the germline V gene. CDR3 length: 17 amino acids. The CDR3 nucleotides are TGCGCCAGCAGCCTATCCCCGGCCGGACAGGGGAGAAACATTCAGTACTTC. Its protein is CASSLSPAGQGRNIQYF.

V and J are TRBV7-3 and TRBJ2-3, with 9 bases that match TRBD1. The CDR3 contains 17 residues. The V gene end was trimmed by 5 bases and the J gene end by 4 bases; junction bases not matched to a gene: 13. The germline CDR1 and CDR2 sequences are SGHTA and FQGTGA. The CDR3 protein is CASSGYLSGQGSDTQYF. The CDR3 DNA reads TGTGCCAGCAGCGGATACCTCTCGGGACAGGGCTCAGATACGCAGTATTTT.

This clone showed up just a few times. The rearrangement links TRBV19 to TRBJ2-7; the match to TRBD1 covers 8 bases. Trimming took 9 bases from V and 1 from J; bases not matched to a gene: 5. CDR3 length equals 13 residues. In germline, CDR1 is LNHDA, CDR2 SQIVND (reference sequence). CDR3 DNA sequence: TGTGCCAGCGGGGGACAGGCATCCTACGAGCAGTACTTC. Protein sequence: CASGGQASYEQYF.

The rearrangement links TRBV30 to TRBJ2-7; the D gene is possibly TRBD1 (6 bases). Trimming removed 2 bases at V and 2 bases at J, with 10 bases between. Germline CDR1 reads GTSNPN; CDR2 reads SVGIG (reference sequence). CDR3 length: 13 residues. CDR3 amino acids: CAWSTGLTYEQYF. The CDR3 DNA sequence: TGTGCCTGGAGTACAGGGCTAACCTACGAGCAGTACTTC.

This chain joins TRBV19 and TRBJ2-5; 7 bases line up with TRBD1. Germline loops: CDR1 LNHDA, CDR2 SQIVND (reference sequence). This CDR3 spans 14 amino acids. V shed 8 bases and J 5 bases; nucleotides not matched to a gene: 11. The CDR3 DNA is TGTGCCAGTTCCCCCCAGGGGGAGAAGGAGACCCAGTACTTC. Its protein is CASSPQGEKETQYF.

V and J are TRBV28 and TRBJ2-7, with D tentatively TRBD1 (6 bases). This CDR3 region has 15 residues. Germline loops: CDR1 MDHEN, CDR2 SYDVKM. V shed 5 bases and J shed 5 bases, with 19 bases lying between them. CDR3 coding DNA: TGTGCCAGCAGTCTCAGTTCGGACAGCACTCACGAGCAGTACTTC. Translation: CASSLSSDSTHEQYF.